In this sample, the clone carrying this T cell receptor beta chain turned up a few times. Its antigen is not identified. These data are taken from a study of cytomegalovirus exposure and HLA in healthy donors. The wider study: The same platform was used for the 90 to 150 validation repertoires as for the 666 first-cohort repertoires, as reported in a later analysis.

The validation cohort, a group of over a hundred subjects, included the donors and was separate from the roughly 620-subject first cohort. Trimming removed 0 bases at V and 8 bases at J, with 10 bases between. Germline CDR1 GTSNPN, CDR2 SVGIG (reference sequence). CDR3 length: 12 amino acids. Sequencing was performed with immunoSEQ multiplex PCR; in TCRdb, only in-frame clones are kept and a portion is missing. The data contain roughly 220,000 clones, about 90% of them seen just once; the ten biggest clones take up around 1%. Points from the study as a whole: Researchers catalogued 164 TCR beta chains as cytomegalovirus-associated. In vitro work confirmed that a few CMV-associated chains recognize CMV antigens.

The V and J genes are TRBV30 and TRBJ1-2; D unresolved. The sequenced material came from PBMCs. The sequence was collected from a woman in her late teens or twenties in good health and CMV-seronegative. CDR3 protein: CAWSVQPGGYTF. CDR3 nucleotides: TGTGCCTGGAGTGTTCAACCGGGGGGCTACACCTTC.